These 27 T cell receptor beta chains came from one sample sequenced in a study of blood T cell repertoires in COVID-19. Only in-frame clones appear in the TCRdb table, and some are missing; sequencing was by immunoSEQ multiplex PCR. The sample consists of about 260,000 clones, 70% to 90% of them appearing once. The sample taken for sequencing was peripheral blood. Receptors were obtained from a woman between 55 and 75 years old with COVID-19, enrolled during active disease.

This chain connects TRBV6-2 or TRBV6-3 to TRBJ1-4, with no clear D. V was trimmed by 7 bases and J by 7 bases, leaving 13 bases between them. CDR3 length equals 13 residues. The germline V gene encodes CDR1 MNHEY and CDR2 SVGEGT. CDR3 DNA sequence: TGTGCCAGCACCCCCCTCGGCGGTGAAAAACTGTTTTTT. This sequence encodes CASTPLGGEKLFF.

This chain connects TRBV21-1 to TRBJ1-5; the DNA was not compared with TRBD1, the D call given in the table. TRBV21-1 is assigned pseudogene status. The CDR3 is 15 amino acids. In DNA form, the CDR3 reads TGTGCCAGCAGCAAAGGGCACAGCATAGATCAGCCCCAGCATTTT. Its translation: CASSKGHSIDQPQHF.

The rearrangement joins TRBV5-1 to TRBJ1-4; possible D gene TRBD1, 5 bases. Germline V gene data show CDR1 as SGHRS and CDR2 as YFSETQ. The germline V and J ends were trimmed by 4 bases and 0 bases, with 13 bases remaining between them. This CDR3 contains 16 residues. The CDR3: CASSPRRGSTNEKLFF. Written as DNA, the CDR3 is TGCGCCAGCAGCCCTCGCCGGGGGTCAACTAATGAAAAACTGTTTTTT.

This clone was detected only a few times. The chain combines TRBV7-2 with TRBJ2-1, with 8 nucleotides matching TRBD1. The CDR3 loop spans 15 amino acids. With V trimmed by 1 base and J by 7 bases, 6 bases remained unmatched. The germline gives CDR1 SGHTA, CDR2 FQGNSA. In DNA form, the CDR3 reads TGTGCCAGCAGCTTAGTCCAGGGGGCTGGTAATGAGCAGTTCTTC. Amino acids: CASSLVQGAGNEQFF.

The chain has TRBV2 and TRBJ2-7; no clear D. CDR1 and CDR2 (germline): SNHLY, FYNNEI. The CDR3 consists of 13 residues. The V end was cut by 5 bases, the J end by 7 bases, with 15 bases between. As DNA, the CDR3 is TGTGCCAGCAGTCAAACAGCTGCCATGGAGCAGTACTTC. This encodes CASSQTAAMEQYF.

This rearrangement joins TRBV29-1 to TRBJ1-4; 7 bases align to TRBD1. CDR1 is SQVTM, CDR2 ANQGSEA, per germline. This CDR3 comprises 14 residues. The V and J ends lost 4 bases and 6 bases, in that order; junction bases with no gene match: 8. CDR3 DNA: TGCAGCGTTGGGAGGGGGCCTAGTGATGAAAAACTGTTTTTT. This encodes CSVGRGPSDEKLFF.

The chain joins TRBV4-2 to TRBJ1-4; TRBD1 might be the D (6 bases). The CDR3 covers 16 residues. Germline CDR1 reads LGHNA; CDR2 reads YNFKEQ. Trimming removed 4 bases at V and 0 bases at J, with 12 bases between. DNA of the CDR3: TGTGCCAGCAGCCGGGTGCAGGGGACAACTAATGAAAAACTGTTTTTT. This translates into CASSRVQGTTNEKLFF.

There are a few counts of this clone. The gene calls are TRBV6-2 or TRBV6-3 and TRBJ1-5; D gene unclear. The CDR3 spans 14 residues. Trimming stripped 4 bases from V and 4 bases from J, with 11 bases between. Germline V gives CDR1 MNHEY, CDR2 SVGEGT. DNA of the CDR3: TGTGCCAGCAGTTTTAACGGTCCTAATCAGCCCCAGCATTTT. It is translated as CASSFNGPNQPQHF.

The chain combines TRBV28 with TRBJ2-3, with 7 bases aligning to TRBD2. The germline gives CDR1 MDHEN, CDR2 SYDVKM. This CDR3 spans 13 amino acids. CDR3 sequence: CVTILAGTDTQYF. The CDR3 DNA reads as TGTGTTACTATCCTAGCGGGCACAGATACGCAGTATTTT.

The chain employs TRBV29-1 and TRBJ1-4; D gene uncertain. The CDR3 is made up of 13 amino acids. The germline V gene encodes CDR1 SQVTM and CDR2 ANQGSEA. The ends were cut back, 6 bases at V and 8 bases at J, with 16 bases in the middle. The CDR3 is CSVPIPPGEKLFF. DNA of the CDR3: TGCAGCGTCCCAATTCCCCCGGGGGAAAAACTGTTTTTT.

This chain links TRBV6-2 or TRBV6-3 with TRBJ2-7; TRBD2 matches at 7 bases. V was pared by 2 bases and J by 2 bases, with 6 bases of the junction left unmatched. CDR1 MNHEY and CDR2 SVGEGT come from the germline V gene. The CDR3 is made up of 15 amino acids. The CDR3 coding sequence is TGTGCCAGCAGTTACCGTACTAGCGCGACCTACGAGCAGTACTTC. Its translation is CASSYRTSATYEQYF.

V is TRBV18 and J is TRBJ2-2, with 8 bases that match TRBD1. The CDR3 consists of 16 residues. V shed 0 bases and J 1 base; nucleotides not matched to a gene: 1. Germline V gives CDR1 KGHSH, CDR2 LQKENI. This CDR3 is CASSPPGQGNTGELFF. The CDR3 DNA reads as TGTGCCAGCTCACCACCTGGACAGGGGAACACCGGGGAGCTGTTTTTT. The full variable domain, its missing parts supplied by reference TRBV18 and TRBJ2-2, is NAGVMQNPRHLVRRRGQEARLRCSPMKGHSHVYWYRQLPEEGLKFMVYLQKENIIDESGMPKERFSAEFPKEGPSILRIQQVVRGDSAAYFCASSPPGQGNTGELFFGEGSRLTVL.

The gene calls are TRBV18 and TRBJ2-3, with 7 bases fitting TRBD2. V lost 6 bases to trimming and J lost 2 bases; unmatched junction nucleotides: 11. CDR1 and CDR2 from the germline V gene are KGHSH and LQKENI. The CDR3 is 16 amino acids. CDR3 coding DNA: TGTGCCAGCTCGCCCCAACTTAGCGGGCACACAGATACGCAGTATTTT. It codes for CASSPQLSGHTDTQYF. The variable domain in full, completed from reference TRBV18 and TRBJ2-3, reads NAGVMQNPRHLVRRRGQEARLRCSPMKGHSHVYWYRQLPEEGLKFMVYLQKENIIDESGMPKERFSAEFPKEGPSILRIQQVVRGDSAAYFCASSPQLSGHTDTQYFGPGTRLTVL.

This chain links TRBV6-5 with TRBJ1-4, with 9 bases aligning to TRBD1. The germline V gene has CDR1 MNHEY and CDR2 SVGAGI. There are 14 residues in the CDR3. After removal of 4 bases from V and 11 bases from J, the junction contained 8 bases not matched to a gene. The CDR3: CASSSPTGGMKLFF. The CDR3, as DNA: TGTGCCAGCAGTTCCCCGACAGGGGGAATGAAACTGTTTTTT.

The chain employs TRBV7-9 and TRBJ2-7, with 7 bases aligning to TRBD2. The J segment lost 2 bases and the V segment lost 5 bases, leaving 12 bases of the junction unmatched. The CDR3 loop spans 16 amino acids. Germline loops: CDR1 SEHNR, CDR2 FQNEAQ (reference sequence). The CDR3 loop is CASSRKGGRVPYEQYF. In DNA, the CDR3 is TGTGCCAGCAGCCGGAAGGGAGGGCGGGTTCCCTACGAGCAGTACTTC. The variable domain in full, with the rest retrieved from reference TRBV7-9 and TRBJ2-7, is DTGVSQNPRHKITKRGQNVTFRCDPISEHNRLYWYRQTLGQGPEFLTYFQNEAQLEKSRLLSDRFSAERPKGSFSTLEIQRTEQGDSAMYLCASSRKGGRVPYEQYFGPGTRLTVT.

The V and J genes are TRBV16 and TRBJ1-2; D unclear. The V gene lost 4 bases and the J gene lost 2 bases, with 8 bases spanning the gap. CDR3 length equals 13 residues. Germline CDR1 reads KGHSY; CDR2 reads FQNENV. CDR3 sequence reads: CASSPLANYGYTF. In nucleotides, the CDR3 is TGTGCCAGCAGCCCCCTGGCCAACTATGGCTACACCTTC.

The rearrangement uses TRBV11-1 and TRBJ2-1; D unresolved. Between the trimmed V and J ends, which lost 5 bases and 7 bases, there was a span of 6 bases. The CDR3 has 11 amino acids. Germline CDR1 and CDR2: SGHAT and FQDESV (reference sequence). The CDR3 DNA reads TGTGCCAGCAGCCTTAGTAATGAGCAGTTCTTC. Protein product: CASSLSNEQFF.

This chain connects TRBV30 to TRBJ2-1, with 7 bases aligning to TRBD2. Looked up from germline, CDR1 is GTSNPN and CDR2 is SVGIG (reference sequence). With 5 bases clipped from V and 2 bases from J, the junction kept 6 bases outside the gene matches. The CDR3 contains 14 residues. CDR3 protein: CAWQPGRAYNEQFF. The CDR3 nucleotides read TGTGCCTGGCAGCCTGGGAGGGCCTACAATGAGCAGTTCTTC. Filled out from reference TRBV30 and TRBJ2-1, the complete variable domain reads SQTIHQWPATLVQPVGSPLSLECTVEGTSNPNLYWYRQAAGRGLQLLFYSVGIGQISSEVPQNLSASRPQDRQFILSSKKLLLSDSGFYLCAWQPGRAYNEQFFGPGTRLTVL.

The chain recombines TRBV5-6 with TRBJ1-5; D possibly corresponds to TRBD1 (5 bases). Germline lookup yields CDR1 SGHDT and CDR2 YYEEEE. V lost 0 bases to trimming and J lost 5 bases, with 6 bases between them. The CDR3 is 13 residues long. The CDR3 coding sequence is TGTGCCAGCAGCTTGGTACAGGATCAGCCCCAGCATTTT. Its protein is CASSLVQDQPQHF.

The chain combines TRBV5-1 with TRBJ2-1, with 7 bases aligning to TRBD2. The CDR3 loop spans 17 amino acids. V trimming: 4 bases; J trimming: 0 bases; junction bases outside the gene matches: 10. Germline V gives CDR1 SGHRS, CDR2 YFSETQ. The CDR3 bases are TGCGCCAGCAGCCGCTCGGAGGGAGGGATCTCCTACAATGAGCAGTTCTTC. Its translation: CASSRSEGGISYNEQFF.

This clone was seen a few times. This chain links TRBV27 with TRBJ2-2, with D possibly matching TRBD1 (6 bases). Germline-derived CDR1 and CDR2 are MNHEY and SMNVEV (reference sequence). Trimming left V 5 bases short and J 4 bases short, with 20 bases between. The length of the CDR3 is 17 residues. In nucleotides, the CDR3 is TGTGCCAGCAGTGGAGGATACAGGGACCGAACCACCGGGGAGCTGTTTTTT. It is translated as CASSGGYRDRTTGELFF.

The chain joins TRBV7-6 to TRBJ2-7; D ambiguous. The V gene lost 5 bases and the J gene lost 3 bases, with 14 bases spanning the gap. The germline V gene has CDR1 SGHVS and CDR2 FNYEAQ. The CDR3 runs 14 residues. The CDR3, as DNA: TGTGCCAGCAGCGCGACTGGAGCCCTCTACGAGCAGTACTTC. As protein: CASSATGALYEQYF.

Regarding this clone: The germline gene is not matched at one end of the junction; a read error may be the cause. V is TRBV19 and J is TRBJ2-1, with 11 bases matching TRBD1. Germline V gene sequence: CDR1 LNHDA, CDR2 SQIVND (reference sequence). The CDR3 runs 12 residues. CDR3 sequence: CASRGGTGGGIF. The CDR3 region has the DNA TGTGCCAGTAGAGGGGGGACAGGGGGAGGGATCTTC.

The chain joins TRBV4-2 to TRBJ2-2; TRBD2 is a possible D gene (6 bases). The CDR3 loop spans 16 amino acids. V was cut by 0 bases and J by 3 bases, with 11 bases left in between. Germline assignment: CDR1 LGHNA and CDR2 YNFKEQ. The CDR3 bases are TGTGCCAGCAGCCAAGATTTAGGGACTTACACCGGGGAGCTGTTTTTT. Its protein is CASSQDLGTYTGELFF.

This clone was observed a handful of times. The rearrangement joins TRBV4-2 to TRBJ2-2, with D possibly being TRBD2 (5 bases). The V gene's germline CDR1 is LGHNA and CDR2 YNFKEQ. The CDR3 is made up of 17 amino acids. With 3 bases removed from V and 5 bases from J, the gap between germline ends came to 19 bases. CDR3 residues: CASSQTRAREFTGELFF. For the CDR3, the DNA is TGTGCCAGCAGCCAGACTCGAGCGAGGGAGTTTACCGGGGAGCTGTTTTTT.

This chain connects TRBV3-1 (or the pseudogene TRBV3-2) to TRBJ2-5, with unresolved D. The CDR3 sequence is 13 residues long. Trimming took 6 bases from V and 2 from J, leaving 10 bases between them. Germline CDR1 reads LGHDT; CDR2 reads YNNKEL (reference sequence). CDR3 coding DNA: TGTGCCAGCAGAACAGAAATACAAGAGACCCAGTACTTC. It specifies CASRTEIQETQYF.

This clone showed up just once. This chain uses TRBV27 with TRBJ1-2; no firm D call. The CDR3 has 12 residues. Germline CDR1 is MNHEY and CDR2 is SMNVEV (reference sequence). The V and J ends lost 6 bases and 1 base respectively, with 6 bases between them. DNA for the CDR3: TGTGCCAGCAGACAGCTTAACTATGGCTACACCTTC. This encodes CASRQLNYGYTF.